The clone carrying this T cell receptor beta chain has only one observation. Its target is unknown. The CDR3 consists of 14 residues. V lost 7 bases to trimming and J lost 5 bases, with 16 bases between them. These data originate in a study of OX40 agonist ivuxolimab in advanced cancers. Findings and limits, study-wide: Dose levels from 0.1 to 3.0 mg/kg saw CD4+ and CD8+ blood T cells expand clonally by week 6.

Some clones are missing from TCRdb's copy, which holds only in-frame ones; the method was immunoSEQ multiplex PCR. Found here are fewer than 45,000 clones, over 80% of them singletons; the top ten hold approximately 7.5%. The J gene is TRBJ2-3, the V gene TRBV6-7, with a tentative D call TRBD2 (5 bases). TRBV6-7 carries the ORF label, with uncertain function. Sequenced material: CD4+ or CD8+ T cells sorted from blood, taken in a trial of the OX40 agonist ivuxolimab. The clonotype comes from an adult with an advanced solid tumor such as melanoma, head and neck, liver or kidney cancer. The CDR3 DNA reads TGTGCCAGCAAGGAACGGCTAGCCCAAGATACGCAGTATTTT. Translated: CASKERLAQDTQYF.